This is a list of T cell receptor beta chains from one sample in a study of beta chain features in type 1 diabetes. The assay was immunoSEQ multiplex PCR, and TCRdb's table has in-frame clones only and misses some. The data contain more than 300,000 clones, roughly 12% of them singletons. Sequenced sample: naive CD4+ T cells from blood. These receptors came from a young woman with type 1 diabetes. CDR3s include the opening cysteine and the closing phenylalanine or tryptophan. A D gene is named only where the DNA matches it firmly. Clone sizes are given selectively: once, few, many, or a class where the clone is expanded.

V	J	D	size	DNA	CDR3
TRBV5-1	TRBJ1-2	TRBD1	.	TGCGCCAGCACCCGGGACAGGGGAGGCTACACCTTC	CASTRDRGGYTF
TRBV11-3	TRBJ2-1	.	.	TGTGCCAGCAGTTCGGAGGCGGCTTCCTACAATGAGCAGTTCTTC	CASSSEAASYNEQFF
TRBV11-2	TRBJ2-1	TRBD2	.	TGTGCCAGCAGAACGGGACTAGATACTGATGAGCAGTTCTTC	CASRTGLDTDEQFF
TRBV18	TRBJ2-5	TRBD2	.	TGTGCCAGCTCGGCCAGGGCTAGCGGGGGTCAAGAGACCCAGTACTTC	CASSARASGGQETQYF
TRBV5-1	TRBJ2-5	.	.	TGCGCCAGCAGCTTTTACGGCGGGGAAGAGACCCAGTACTTC	CASSFYGGEETQYF
TRBV29-1	TRBJ2-1	.	.	TGCAGCGTCGGTCCGCGGGTTTCGGACAATGAGCAGTTCTTC	CSVGPRVSDNEQFF
TRBV27	TRBJ2-1	TRBD2	.	TGTGCCAGCAAAGGACTAGCGCCCATCCCAAACAATGAGCAGTTCTTC	CASKGLAPIPNNEQFF
TRBV28	TRBJ2-3	TRBD2	few	TGTGCCAGCAGTGCGGGAGAGTGGTATGCAGATACGCAGTATTTT	CASSAGEWYADTQYF
TRBV7-3	TRBJ2-1	.	.	TGTGCCAGCAGCAGTGTCCCCGGTTACAATGAGCAGTTCTTC	CASSSVPGYNEQFF
TRBV4-1	TRBJ2-7	TRBD2	.	TGCGCCAGCAGCGGAGAACTCGGGACTAGCGGGAGTGGGGAGCAGTACTTC	CASSGELGTSGSGEQYF
TRBV30	TRBJ1-5	TRBD1	.	TGTGCCTGGAGTAGGGCGACAGGGTCCCAGCCCCAGCATTTT	CAWSRATGSQPQHF
TRBV15	TRBJ1-2	.	few	TGTGCCACCAGCTTCGCAGGTCAAAACTATGGCTACACCTTC	CATSFAGQNYGYTF
TRBV7-6	TRBJ2-6	TRBD1	.	TGTGCCAGCAGCCCCACAGGGGCTGGGGCCAACGTCCTGACTTTC	CASSPTGAGANVLTF
TRBV30	TRBJ2-7	TRBD1	few	TGTGCCTGGAGTCAGGGGGTGGTCTACGAGCAGTACTTC	CAWSQGVVYEQYF
TRBV5-4	TRBJ2-5	.	.	TGTGCCAGCAGCTTGAGTCGGGAAGAGACCCAGTACTTC	CASSLSREETQYF
TRBV5-1	TRBJ2-5	.	.	TGCGCCAGCAGCTTTCTCCAAGAGACCCAGTACTTC	CASSFLQETQYF
TRBV9	TRBJ2-1	TRBD2	few	TGTGCCAGCAGCGTAGGTCTAGCGGGGGGTGTATTTGAGCAGTTCTTC	CASSVGLAGGVFEQFF
TRBV7-9	TRBJ1-1	.	.	TGTGCCAGCAGCTTAGAGACAGGGAACACTGAAGCTTTCTTT	CASSLETGNTEAFF
TRBV4-3	TRBJ2-7	TRBD1	.	TGCGCCAGCAGCCAAGAGGGCCCGGGACAGGGGTACTACGAGCAGTACTTC	CASSQEGPGQGYYEQYF
TRBV5-1	TRBJ2-1	.	.	TGCGCCAGCAGCACCGAGTACAATGAGCAGTTCTTC	CASSTEYNEQFF
TRBV5-1	TRBJ2-7	TRBD2	.	TGCGCCAGCAGCCCACGACTAGCGGGCGTCTACGAGCAGTACTTC	CASSPRLAGVYEQYF
TRBV28	TRBJ1-5	.	once	TGTGCCAGCAGCCGCGGGCTTATCAATCAGCCCCAGCATTTT	CASSRGLINQPQHF
TRBV30	TRBJ1-2	.	few	TGTGCCTGGAGTCGACGGGAGGGCTATGGCTACACCTTC	CAWSRREGYGYTF
TRBV7-9	TRBJ2-7	TRBD2	few	TGTGCCAGCAGCTTAGAGGCTAGCGGGAGCTACGAGCAGTACTTC	CASSLEASGSYEQYF
TRBV5-4	TRBJ2-5	.	.	TGTGCCAGCAGCTTTGATAGCGGACCCCAAGAGACCCAGTACTTC	CASSFDSGPQETQYF
TRBV5-4	TRBJ2-1	.	few	TGTGCCAGCAGCTTGATGAGACAGGAGCAGTTCTTC	CASSLMRQEQFF
TRBV18	TRBJ2-7	TRBD1	.	TGTGCCAGCTCCCCTCGGGACAGGCGAGACTACGAGCAGTACTTC	CASSPRDRRDYEQYF
TRBV4-3	TRBJ2-7	.	few	TGCGCCAGCAGCCAAGGAATTGGGGGGAACGAGCAGTACTTC	CASSQGIGGNEQYF
TRBV28	TRBJ2-7	TRBD2	once	TGTGCCAGCAGTTTAAGCGGGGGTCGCGAGTCGTACTTC	CASSLSGGRESYF
TRBV19	TRBJ2-1	.	.	TGTGCCAGTAGTACCCCGTCAGAGGGCTACAATGAGCAGTTCTTC	CASSTPSEGYNEQFF
TRBV6-1	TRBJ2-1	.	.	TGTGCCAGCAGACACACCCCGGGAGAAGGAAATGAGCAGTTCTTC	CASRHTPGEGNEQFF
TRBV29-1	TRBJ1-1	TRBD1	.	TGCAGCGTCGGGGCAGGGGGTGGGAACACTGAAGCTTTCTTT	CSVGAGGGNTEAFF
TRBV18	TRBJ1-2	.	few	TGTGCCAGCTCACCACGGCCCGAAATGGTAACCTATGGCTACACCTTC	CASSPRPEMVTYGYTF
TRBV30	TRBJ2-1	TRBD2	few	TGTGCCTGGGGTTCTCCTAGCGGGTTCAATGAGCAGTTCTTC	CAWGSPSGFNEQFF
TRBV28	TRBJ1-2	.	few	TGTGCCAGCAATGGGTTAAGAGCGAGGGATGGCTACACCTTC	CASNGLRARDGYTF
TRBV9	TRBJ2-3	TRBD1	few	TGTGCCAGCAGCGTAGTAGCAGGGGGCAGGACAGATACGCAGTATTTT	CASSVVAGGRTDTQYF
TRBV29-1	TRBJ2-7	TRBD1	.	TGCAGCGTTGTGACAGGGATGGTTTACGAGCAGTACTTC	CSVVTGMVYEQYF
TRBV7-8	TRBJ1-5	.	.	TGTGCCAGCAGCTTCGGGGGGGGCGCTGAATGGTCCCAGCATTTT	CASSFGGGAEWSQHF
TRBV25-1	TRBJ1-2	.	.	TGTGCCAGCAGTGGCCCGAGTGGCTACACCTTC	CASSGPSGYTF
TRBV21-1	TRBJ2-7	.	.	TGTGCCAGCCTAGCTAGGACAGGATCTTACGAGCAGTACTTC	CASLARTGSYEQYF
TRBV28	TRBJ2-7	TRBD2	.	TGTGCCAGCAGTTTATTCCCCGGGGGAGGGCGCGAGCAGTACTTC	CASSLFPGGGREQYF
TRBV7-9	TRBJ1-2	TRBD1	few	TGTGCCAGCAGCTGGACAGGGGGAAACTATGGCTACACCTTC	CASSWTGGNYGYTF
TRBV19	TRBJ2-1	TRBD2	few	TGTGCCAGTATAGGCCTAGCGGGAGACAATGAGCAGTTCTTC	CASIGLAGDNEQFF
TRBV28	TRBJ1-2	TRBD1	few	TGTGCCAGCAGTGACAGGGCTAACTATGGCTACACCTTC	CASSDRANYGYTF
TRBV6-6	TRBJ2-7	.	.	TGTGCCAGCAGCCCGCGATCGCGGGGCTACGAGCAGTACTTC	CASSPRSRGYEQYF
TRBV18	TRBJ1-2	TRBD1	.	TGTGCCAGCTCACCGGGGACAGACAGTAACTATGGCTACACCTTC	CASSPGTDSNYGYTF
TRBV9	TRBJ2-7	TRBD2	few	TGTGCCAGCAGCGTAGGTCCTAGCGGGAGTTCCTACGAGCAGTACTTC	CASSVGPSGSSYEQYF
TRBV7-7	TRBJ2-2	.	few	TGTGCTAGCAGCCTGGACAGCACCGGGGAGCTGTTTTTT	CASSLDSTGELFF
TRBV18	TRBJ1-5	.	few	TGTGCCAGCTCGATGCAGGTCAATCAGCCCCAGCATTTT	CASSMQVNQPQHF
TRBV5-6	TRBJ2-3	TRBD2	.	TGTGCCAGCAGCCCAGGACTAGAGGAAGATACGCAGTATTTT	CASSPGLEEDTQYF
TRBV15	TRBJ2-4	TRBD2	few	TGTGCCACCAGCAGAGAGGTGTGGCTAGCGGTCACCAAAAACATTCAGTACTTC	CATSREVWLAVTKNIQYF
TRBV29-1	TRBJ1-1	.	.	TGCAGCGTGGCCCCCGATACAGGGCTGAACACTGAAGCTTTCTTT	CSVAPDTGLNTEAFF
TRBV25-1	TRBJ2-7	.	.	TGTGCCAAGAATGGTTGGAGGTACTTC	CAKNGWRYF
TRBV27	TRBJ2-7	TRBD1	.	TGTGCCAGCAGTTTTTCTTGGGGACAGGGCTACGAGCAGTACTTC	CASSFSWGQGYEQYF